This T cell receptor beta chain was recovered during a study of molecular identifiers for immune sequencing clone quantification (dated by TCRdb to about 2018). As for the study more broadly: For a replicate experiment, RNA from roughly 20,000 or 100,000 naive CD8 T cells was divided into five aliquots, and four of the five aliquots were sequenced. The study was a methods study using CD8 T cells to benchmark molecular-identifier clustering-based TCR repertoire sequencing (MIDCIRS) and TCR RNA copy counting.

V is shortened by 2 bases, J by 8 bases, and the region joining them spans 25 bases. The CDR3 goes from the cysteine to the phenylalanine over 18 residues. CDR3 DNA only is kept here, 54 bases in frame from base 1. Taken from the germline V gene, the CDR1 and CDR2 loops are MDHEN and SYDVKM. Naive CD8 T cell libraries were made from approximately 22,000 to 940,000 sorted cells using 10%, 30% or 50% of purified RNA. Naive CD8 T cells were FACS-sorted as CD8+CD4-CCR7+CD45RA+ on a BD FACSAria II into RLT Plus buffer. To test detection sensitivity, Jurkat RNA equal to around nine TCR copies was added to samples of roughly 19,000-1,100,000 naive CD8 T cells. Enrichment of CD8 T cells was done with RosetteSep CD8+ T Cell Enrichment Cocktail plus Ficoll-Paque, and ACK red cell lysis came afterward. A remark on this clonotype: Its antigen target is currently unknown. It may be a read error: a sequence one base away is much more abundant.

The receptor library was made with PCR. The sequencer was a NextSeq 500. Bulk TCR libraries were made following a previously described method, with the TCR primers given in Table S5. Purification of total RNA was performed with the Qiagen AllPrep DNA/RNA kit. Before analysis, reads from multiple sequencing runs of one library were combined. Per the original workflow: Reads were retained only if the reads had an exact TCR constant sequence, and the retained reads were trimmed to 150 nt and grouped according to their 12-nt molecular barcodes. Reads inside each barcode group were sub-clustered using a 15% Levenshtein threshold, and a quality-weighted consensus sequence was constructed for each RNA molecule. Non-functional sequences were discarded, and so were lower-count sequences lying one edit away from another sequence. Barcode sub-clusters with fewer than 20% of the maximum read count were removed, based on fitting two negative binomial distributions. The public reads were reprocessed in TCRdb via fastp at Q25 and MiXCR, keeping in-frame beta chains. A single entry per CDR3 protein holds the most common genes and DNA from its merged rows. The V and J calls reflect TCRdb's pipeline rather than the authors' work. The sample table shows more than 550,000 distinct CDR3 sequences, and roughly 25% are seen once. The top ten constitute about 0.84% of the sample.

What the research found in general, with its limitations: The naive libraries included spiked-in Jurkat TCR RNA (more than nine copies' worth), and this Jurkat TCR RNA is not part of the donor repertoire. Spiked-in Jurkat TCR RNA equivalent to a single cell was reported to be detectable even among over 800,000 naive CD8 T cells. Identical TCR molecules sharing a barcode could cause highly expanded clone sizes to be underestimated. Modeling indicated around 2.7 TCR RNA copies recovered per cell, compared with about ten by digital PCR, which implies a capture efficiency of 25% to 35%. When barcode sub-clustering was left out, chimeric consensus sequences inflated TCR diversity, with chimeras reaching as high as 47%. In CMV-specific effector cells, over 99% of molecules were held by clones above 20 RNA copies, whereas under 1% of molecules were held by such clones in naive cells.

Material: naive CD8+ T cells from blood, with Jurkat cell RNA spiked in. The sample's cell subset or site label is to be understood as: FACS-sorted CD8+CD4-CCR7+CD45RA+ naive T cells. The TCR originated in a human donor in good health. Some libraries in this study had Jurkat cell RNA spiked in. Here the chain combines TRBV28 and TRBJ2-1, with the D segment possibly TRBD1 or TRBD2, each aligning over 5 bases. The DNA reads TGTGCCAGCAGTTTAACGGTCGGGGCAGCAAGCGGCGGCGATGAGCAGTTCTTC. The translation is CASSLTVGAASGGDEQFF. The full variable domain, completed from the reference TRBV28 and TRBJ2-1 proteins outside the CDR3, reads DVKVTQSSRYLVKRTGEKVFLECVQDMDHENMFWYRQDPGLGLRLIYFSYDVKMKEKGDIPEGYSVSREKKERFSLILESASTNQTSMYLCASSLTVGAASGGDEQFFGPGTRLTVL.